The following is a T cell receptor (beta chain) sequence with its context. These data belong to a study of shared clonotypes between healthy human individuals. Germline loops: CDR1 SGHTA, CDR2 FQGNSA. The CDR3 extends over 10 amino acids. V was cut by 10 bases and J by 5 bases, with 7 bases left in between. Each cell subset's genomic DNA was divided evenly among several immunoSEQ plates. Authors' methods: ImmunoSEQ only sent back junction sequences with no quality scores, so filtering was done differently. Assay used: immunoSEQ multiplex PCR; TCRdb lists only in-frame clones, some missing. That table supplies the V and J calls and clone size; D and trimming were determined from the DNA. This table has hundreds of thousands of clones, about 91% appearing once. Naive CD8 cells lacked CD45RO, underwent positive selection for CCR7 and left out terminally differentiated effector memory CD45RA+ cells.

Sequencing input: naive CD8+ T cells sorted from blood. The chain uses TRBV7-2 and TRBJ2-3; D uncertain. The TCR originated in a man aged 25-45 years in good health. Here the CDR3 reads CATQKDTQYF. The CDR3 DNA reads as TGTGCCACCCAGAAAGATACGCAGTATTTT.